This T cell receptor (beta chain) was identified during a study of post-analysis software for immune sequencing data. Study-level findings and limits: Included in a set of a few TRBV segments more frequent in patients than controls were TRBV5-6, TRBV5-1 and TRBV20-1.

TCR beta cDNA libraries included unique molecular identifiers. TCRdb redid the calling of the PCR reads with MiXCR, one entry per CDR3 protein. The sample lists hundreds of thousands of distinct CDR3 sequences, roughly three fifths occurring once. Trimming removed 2 bases from V and 13 bases from J; junction bases left unmatched: 13. Germline-derived CDR1 and CDR2 are SGHAT and FQNNGV. The CDR3 consists of 15 residues. The sample holds one count of this clonotype. What it binds is not known. The sequenced material came from blood. The chain carries TRBV11-2 and TRBJ2-4; 8 bases map to TRBD1. The TCR comes from a girl aged 2-10 years with multiple sclerosis. Written as DNA, the CDR3 is TGTGCCAGCAGCTTAATGGCAGGGGGCAGTTATGAGCAGTACTTC. This codes for CASSLMAGGSYEQYF.